The present entry profiles one T cell receptor beta chain with its context. This sample is part of a study of CD8 T cells in Susac syndrome. The overall study: Of the sequenced Susac syndrome patients, over 5 had active disease and eight or nine were in remission.

This CDR3 has 15 residues. V was shortened by 4 bases and J by 0 bases, with 11 bases between the two germline ends. The germline CDR1 and CDR2 sequences are MGHRA and YSYEKL. The authors reverse transcribed roughly 0.45 to 1 ug RNA with random hexamers. TCRdb used MiXCR to reprocess the immunoSEQ multiplex PCR reads, holding one entry per CDR3 protein. The sample has roughly 200,000 distinct CDR3 sequences, roughly 94% seen once. The rearrangement links TRBV4-1 to TRBJ2-3, with unresolved D. The TCR comes from a human donor with Susac syndrome. Source material: CD4+ T cells from PBMCs. CDR3 in DNA: TGCGCCAGCAGCCGCGACCTCCCCAGCACAGATACGCAGTATTTT. Translated: CASSRDLPSTDTQYF.